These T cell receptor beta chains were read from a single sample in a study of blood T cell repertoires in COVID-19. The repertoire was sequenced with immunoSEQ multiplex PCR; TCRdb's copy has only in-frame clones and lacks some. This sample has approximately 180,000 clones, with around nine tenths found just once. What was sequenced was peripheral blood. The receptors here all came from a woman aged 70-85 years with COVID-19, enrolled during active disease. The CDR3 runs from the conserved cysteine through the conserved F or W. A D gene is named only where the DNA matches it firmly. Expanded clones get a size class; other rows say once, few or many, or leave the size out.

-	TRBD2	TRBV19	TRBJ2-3	TGTGCCAGTAGTATAATCCCTTGGGGGGGACGCACAGATACGCAGTATTTT	CASSIIPWGGRTDTQYF
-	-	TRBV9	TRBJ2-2	TGTGCCAGCGGGCAATTCACCGGGGAGCTGTTTTTT	CASGQFTGELFF
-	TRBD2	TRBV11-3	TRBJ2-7	TGTGCCAGCAGCTCCATAGCGGGAAACCTTGCCTACGAGCAGTACTTC	CASSSIAGNLAYEQYF
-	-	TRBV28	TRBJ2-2	TGTGCCAGTGGAGGGGGCTTGAACACCGGGGAGCTGTTTTTT	CASGGGLNTGELFF
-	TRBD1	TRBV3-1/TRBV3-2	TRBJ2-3	TGTGCCAGCAGCCCGCAGGGGGACCGGGCAGATACGCAGTATTTT	CASSPQGDRADTQYF
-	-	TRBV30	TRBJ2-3	TGTGCCTGGAACGGGGGAGATACGCAGTATTTT	CAWNGGDTQYF
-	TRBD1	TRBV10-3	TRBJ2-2	TGTGCCATCAGTGCGTTAGACAGGGCCGAGGGGAACACCGGGGAGCTGTTTTTT	CAISALDRAEGNTGELFF
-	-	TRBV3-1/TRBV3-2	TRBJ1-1	TGTGCCAGCAGCCAAGATGCGACCGGCGGCACTGAAGCTTTCTTT	CASSQDATGGTEAFF
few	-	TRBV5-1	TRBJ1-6	TGCGCCAGCAGCTTGGTAGGGGGTGATTCACCCCTCCACTTT	CASSLVGGDSPLHF
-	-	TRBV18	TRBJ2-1	TGTGCCAGCTCCCTCTTTAGCGGCAGCTCCTACAATGAGCAGTTCTTC	CASSLFSGSSYNEQFF
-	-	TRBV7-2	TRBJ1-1	TGTGCCAGCAGCTTTCCACAGAACACTGAAGCTTTCTTT	CASSFPQNTEAFF
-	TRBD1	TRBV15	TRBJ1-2	TGTGCCACCAGCAGAGATCTGGGACAGGGTAATGGCTACACCTTC	CATSRDLGQGNGYTF